This is a list of T cell receptor beta chains from one sample in a study of cytomegalovirus exposure and HLA in healthy donors. Generated by immunoSEQ multiplex PCR, the TCRdb table keeps only in-frame clones and is missing some. This sample has a few hundred thousand clones, with roughly 88% found just once. Sequenced input: PBMCs. The receptors were gathered from a woman under 30 in good health and CMV-seronegative. The CDR3 runs from the conserved cysteine through the conserved F or W. Each record gives: clone size, V gene, CDR3 protein. Size is omitted from some rows. Given values are once, few, many or a class for expanded clones.

NA	TRBV5-1	CASSLPGGYNEQFF
NA	TRBV29-1	CSVEYPKGDAGGWEQYF
NA	TRBV13	CASSPGLAGRPPYNEQFF
few	TRBV10-2	CASSEAGYEQYF
NA	TRBV27	CASSLGRNLPYEQYF
NA	TRBV5-1	CASSGGTSGRSSYEQYF
NA	TRBV6-1	CASSEATAGGVAKNIQYF
NA	TRBV4-1	CASSQDRTGGSEQYF
NA	TRBV4-1	CASSPLPGGFTDTQYF
NA	TRBV19	CASSMGAGPRNTEAFF
NA	TRBV19	CASNDRGLADYTGELFF
NA	TRBV15	CATSRQGSAQETQYF
NA	TRBV5-1	CASSLVPGVNTGELFF
NA	TRBV4-1	CASSQGRGLEETQYF
NA	TRBV5-8	CASEPGLAGLGGELFF
NA	TRBV11-2	CASSLDRGWETQYF
NA	TRBV28	CASSPGSGQYF
NA	TRBV7-2	CASSKAGGSLTPRELFF
NA	TRBV7-9	CASSSGTSGSPLEQYF
NA	TRBV5-1	CASSLSDSPHGYTF
NA	TRBV6-5	CASSRLTGSAGELFF
NA	TRBV6-4	CASSDTSGNYNEQFF